This TCR beta chain was recorded in a study of early T cells in non-severe SARS-CoV-2 infection. Study-level information: Sequencing of unsorted whole blood was done on bulk RNA, leaving chains unpaired.

Whole-study results and caveats: Clonotype matching in VDJdb favored anti-spike CD8 responses and did not capture private and CD4 specificities.

Individually, cDNA molecules had unique molecular identifiers attached to them. TCRdb used MiXCR to reprocess the 5' RACE reads, holding one entry per CDR3 protein. The sample lists roughly 64,000 distinct CDR3 sequences; around 13% were seen once. Germline V gene sequence: CDR1 SGDLS, CDR2 YYNGEE. With 3 bases removed from V and 3 bases from J, the gap between germline ends came to 17 bases. The length of the CDR3 is 16 residues. With respect to this clonotype: The antigen is undetermined.

The chain couples TRBV9 to TRBJ2-3; D is ambiguous. What was sequenced was whole blood. This receptor was obtained from an adult who was a healthcare worker with PCR-confirmed SARS-CoV-2 infection or an uninfected control (not recorded which). The CDR3 nucleotides are TGTGCCAGCAGCGCGAAGCCTAGATTATCAACAGATACGCAGTATTTT. Translation gives CASSAKPRLSTDTQYF.